The 26 T cell receptor beta chains given below trace back to one sample, sequenced in a study of monozygotic twins with cystic fibrosis. Produced via immunoSEQ multiplex PCR; TCRdb's table is partial and in-frame only. The data show 11,000 or so clones, more than 95% seen once. Specimen: blood. Receptors originate from a boy between 10 and 17 years old with cystic fibrosis.

This chain joins TRBV30 and TRBJ1-1, with D perhaps TRBD1 (5 bases). The germline V gene encodes CDR1 GTSNPN and CDR2 SVGIG (reference sequence). V lost 3 bases and J 5 bases, leaving 13 bases between the germline ends. The CDR3 is made up of 13 amino acids. The CDR3 bases are TGTGCCTGGAGCAGAGGACACTATACTGAAGCTTTCTTT. This sequence encodes CAWSRGHYTEAFF.

The chain recombines TRBV18 with TRBJ1-5, with 9 bases aligning to TRBD1. J was trimmed by 3 bases and V by 1 base; bases with no gene match: 7. The CDR3 is 17 amino acids. Germline CDR1 and CDR2: KGHSH and LQKENI. CDR3 sequence: CASSPLGTGNLNQPQHF. CDR3 DNA: TGTGCCAGCTCACCACTCGGGACAGGGAATCTCAATCAGCCCCAGCATTTT.

CDR3 DNA: TGTGCCAGCTACTTGAACACTGAAGCTTTCTTT. It specifies CASYLNTEAFF. The rearrangement links TRBV27 to TRBJ1-1; D uncertain. Germline V gives CDR1 MNHEY, CDR2 SMNVEV (reference sequence). Trimming removed 8 bases at V and 0 bases at J, with 4 bases between. The CDR3 spans 11 residues.

The chain recombines TRBV2 with TRBJ1-2; D perhaps matches TRBD1 (6 bases). V dropped 4 bases and J dropped 12 bases, with 15 bases sitting between them. Germline V gene sequence: CDR1 SNHLY, CDR2 FYNNEI. This CDR3 has 12 amino acids. The CDR3 spells CASSAQGPTNTF. In DNA form, the CDR3 reads TGTGCCAGCAGTGCCCAGGGGCCGACCAACACCTTC.

The J gene is TRBJ2-1, the V gene TRBV19; no firm D call. This CDR3 contains 16 residues. The V end lost 3 bases, the J end lost 0 bases, and 12 bases lay between the germline ends. CDR1 and CDR2 from the germline V gene are LNHDA and SQIVND (reference sequence). As DNA, the CDR3 is TGTGCCAGTAGTATTGGAGCGCTGAGCTCCTACAATGAGCAGTTCTTC. Its protein is CASSIGALSSYNEQFF. Filled out from reference TRBV19 and TRBJ2-1, the complete variable domain reads DGGITQSPKYLFRKEGQNVTLSCEQNLNHDAMYWYRQDPGQGLRLIYYSQIVNDFQKGDIAEGYSVSREKKESFPLTVTSAQKNPTAFYLCASSIGALSSYNEQFFGPGTRLTVL.

The chain couples TRBV27 to TRBJ2-7, with a tentative D call TRBD1 (6 bases). Trimming removed 4 bases at V and 2 bases at J, with 12 bases between. The CDR3 totals 14 residues. Germline V gene sequence: CDR1 MNHEY, CDR2 SMNVEV (reference sequence). The CDR3 coding sequence is TGTGCCAGCAGTTCCAGGGGTCGGACCTACGAGCAGTACTTC. Protein product: CASSSRGRTYEQYF.

V and J are TRBV19 and TRBJ1-4; perhaps TRBD1 as D (5 bases). The CDR3 length is 14 residues. V was trimmed by 5 bases and J by 5 bases, leaving 12 bases between them. Germline V lookup: CDR1 LNHDA, CDR2 SQIVND (reference sequence). The DNA for the CDR3 is TGTGCCAGTAGTCCCCCGGGGACGAATGAAAAACTGTTTTTT. Protein product: CASSPPGTNEKLFF.

With respect to this clone: One junction end does not reproduce the germline sequence, and a read error may be involved. The chain is built from TRBV6-1 and TRBJ2-1; 8 bases align to TRBD2. Germline CDR1 and CDR2: MNHNS and SASEGT. The CDR3 spans 13 residues. CDR3: CASSEVSRTSLLF. The CDR3 DNA is TGTGCCAGCAGTGAAGTCTCTCGGACTAGCCTACTCTTC.

The CDR3 spells CASSETGTGVQPQHF. Here the CDR3 DNA reads TGTGCCAGCAGCGAAACCGGGACAGGAGTGCAGCCCCAGCATTTT. The chain joins TRBV9 to TRBJ1-5, with 8 bases lining up with TRBD1. V shed 3 bases and J 7 bases; nucleotides not matched to a gene: 9. This CDR3 has 15 residues. Germline values: CDR1 SGDLS, CDR2 YYNGEE.

The V and J genes are TRBV7-2 and TRBJ1-6; D may be TRBD1 (5 bases). The CDR3 spans 17 residues. V lost 2 bases to trimming and J lost 7 bases, with 18 bases between them. Germline assignment: CDR1 SGHTA and CDR2 FQGNSA. The CDR3 nucleotides read TGTGCCAGCAGCTTAAGTCGGATCAGGGTCCCCAATTCACCCCTCCACTTT. It specifies CASSLSRIRVPNSPLHF.

This clone was found a few times. The chain carries TRBV18 and TRBJ2-7, with 9 bases aligning to TRBD2. CDR3 size: 17 residues. Unmatched junction bases numbered 16, after V lost 3 bases and J lost 7 bases. Germline lookup yields CDR1 KGHSH and CDR2 LQKENI. For the CDR3, the DNA is TGTGCCAGCTCACCCGGATTTAGCGGGAGCCTTCCTAGGGAGCAGTACTTC. Protein: CASSPGFSGSLPREQYF.

Only one count was recorded for this clone. This rearrangement joins TRBV5-4 to TRBJ2-2; 9 bases line up with TRBD1. V was clipped by 3 bases and J by 4 bases; unmatched bases: 4. This CDR3 is 15 amino acids long. Germline CDR1 reads SGHNT; CDR2 reads YYREEE (reference sequence). The CDR3 nucleotides read TGTGCCAGCAGCTGGGGGACAGGGCCCACCGGGGAGCTGTTTTTT. It encodes CASSWGTGPTGELFF.

The chain is built from TRBV30 and TRBJ1-2; TRBD1 is a possible D gene (5 bases). The length of the CDR3 is 12 residues. Germline CDR1 and CDR2: GTSNPN and SVGIG (reference sequence). Trimming took 0 bases from V and 6 from J, leaving 8 bases between them. CDR3 sequence: CAWSVLRDGYTF. The CDR3 bases are TGTGCCTGGAGTGTTCTCAGGGATGGCTACACCTTC.

This rearrangement joins TRBV27 to TRBJ1-6; the match to TRBD1 covers 8 bases. CDR1 is MNHEY, CDR2 SMNVEV, per germline (reference sequence). Losses at the gene ends were 2 bases for V and 6 bases for J; bases not matched to a gene: 0. The CDR3 contains 14 residues. DNA of the CDR3: TGTGCCAGCAGTTTACAGGGGGCTAATTCACCCCTCCACTTT. This gives the protein CASSLQGANSPLHF.

This chain links TRBV15 with TRBJ1-2; D perhaps matches TRBD1 (5 bases). CDR3 length: 16 amino acids. CDR1 and CDR2 (germline): LNHNV, YYDKDF (reference sequence). V was clipped by 0 bases and J by 8 bases, with 19 bases between them. CDR3 nucleotides: TGTGCCACCAGCAGAGATCCCCCCAGACTCAGGGAAGGCTACACCTTC. Its translation: CATSRDPPRLREGYTF.

The chain combines TRBV4-1 with TRBJ2-5, with 9 bases that match TRBD2. CDR1 is MGHRA and CDR2 is YSYEKL in the germline V gene. The V gene end was trimmed by 0 bases and the J gene end by 4 bases; junction bases not matched to a gene: 6. This CDR3 contains 16 residues. The CDR3, as DNA: TGCGCCAGCAGCCAAGATCCCGCTAGCGGGGTAGAGACCCAGTACTTC. Residues: CASSQDPASGVETQYF.

J is TRBJ1-1 and V is TRBV19; D is ambiguous. Trimming pared 6 bases from V and 0 bases from J, leaving 17 bases between. CDR1 and CDR2 (germline): LNHDA, SQIVND (reference sequence). The CDR3 runs to 16 residues. The CDR3 region has the DNA TGTGCCAGTAGCTCCCCTCCAGGAAGAATGAACACTGAAGCTTTCTTT. This translates into CASSSPPGRMNTEAFF.

The chain joins TRBV28 to TRBJ1-1, with D unresolved. The CDR3 loop spans 12 amino acids. V lost 7 bases and J lost 8, with 14 bases in between. Looked up from germline, CDR1 is MDHEN and CDR2 is SYDVKM. DNA for the CDR3: TGTGCCAGCAAGTCAGCCCCCTCAGAAGCTTTCTTT. This encodes CASKSAPSEAFF.

The rearrangement uses TRBV25-1 and TRBJ1-3; D gene ambiguous. Germline CDR1 and CDR2: MGHDK and SYGVNS. The V end lost 2 bases, the J end lost 4 bases, and 6 bases lay between the germline ends. The CDR3 is 13 amino acids. This CDR3 reads CASSEKSGNTIYF. CDR3 coding DNA: TGTGCCAGCAGTGAAAAATCCGGAAACACCATATATTTT.

The chain recombines TRBV5-1 with TRBJ2-2, with D possibly being TRBD1 or TRBD2 (7 bases each). The CDR3 has 14 residues. Looked up from germline, CDR1 is SGHRS and CDR2 is YFSETQ. V was trimmed by 7 bases and J by 4 bases, leaving 14 bases between them. DNA of the CDR3: TGCGCCAGCGGGAGGGGGCAGAGCACCGGGGAGCTGTTTTTT. Translating gives CASGRGQSTGELFF.

The gene calls are TRBV12-5 and TRBJ2-7; 8 bases line up with TRBD1. This CDR3 spans 16 amino acids. The trim removed 1 base at V and 2 bases at J, leaving 7 bases unmatched. Germline lookup yields CDR1 LGHNT and CDR2 FRNRAP. The CDR3 DNA follows: TGTGCTAGTGGTTTGGCAGTGACAGGGGTCACCTACGAGCAGTACTTC. Amino acids: CASGLAVTGVTYEQYF. The whole variable domain, filled in from reference TRBV12-5 and TRBJ2-7, reads DARVTQTPRHKVTEMGQEVTMRCQPILGHNTVFWYRQTMMQGLELLAYFRNRAPLDDSGMPKDRFSAEMPDATLATLKIQPSEPRDSAVYFCASGLAVTGVTYEQYFGPGTRLTVT.

This clone was seen more than once but under ten times. The chain recombines TRBV5-1 with TRBJ2-5; perhaps TRBD2 as D (6 bases). V lost 4 bases, J lost 4 bases, and 20 bases lay in between. Germline V gene data show CDR1 as SGHRS and CDR2 as YFSETQ. CDR3 size: 16 residues. CDR3 in amino acids: CASSQDRWGDAETQYF. As DNA, the CDR3 is TGCGCCAGCAGCCAAGATAGATGGGGGGATGCAGAGACCCAGTACTTC.

DNA for the CDR3: TGTGCCACCAGCAGAGGGATTTTAGGGGAGGAGCTGTTTTTT. The encoded protein is CATSRGILGEELFF. The chain recombines TRBV15 with TRBJ2-2, with a possible D match to TRBD1 (5 bases). Germline loops: CDR1 LNHNV, CDR2 YYDKDF (reference sequence). CDR3 length: 14 amino acids. V lost 1 base, J lost 10 bases, and 13 bases lay in between. Together with reference TRBV15 and TRBJ2-2, the CDR3 gives the full variable domain: DAMVIQNPRYQVTQFGKPVTLSCSQTLNHNVMYWYQQKSSQAPKLLFHYYDKDFNNEADTPDNFQSRRPNTSFCFLDIRSPGLGDTAMYLCATSRGILGEELFFGEGSRLTVL.

This clone has a single count. V gene TRBV5-1 combines with J gene TRBJ1-1; 8 bases are a match to TRBD1. CDR3 length: 15 amino acids. From germline, CDR1 is SGHRS and CDR2 YFSETQ. Trimming removed 4 bases from V and 2 bases from J; junction bases left unmatched: 7. CDR3 sequence reads: CASSVTTGGNTEAFF. CDR3 nucleotide sequence: TGCGCCAGCAGCGTCACAACAGGGGGAAACACTGAAGCTTTCTTT.

This clone was counted once. This chain links TRBV6-5 with TRBJ1-3, with D possibly matching TRBD1 (5 bases). Trimming cost V 0 bases and J 2 bases, with 5 bases left between them. Looked up from germline, CDR1 is MNHEY and CDR2 is SVGAGI. This CDR3 has 14 residues. CDR3 bases: TGTGCCAGCAGTTACTCGACAGCTGGAAACACCATATATTTT. Its protein product is CASSYSTAGNTIYF.

The chain couples TRBV7-2 to TRBJ1-2; 7 nucleotides agree with TRBD1. CDR3 size: 13 residues. Germline CDR1 reads SGHTA; CDR2 reads FQGNSA. With 5 bases clipped from V and 7 bases from J, the junction kept 7 bases outside the gene matches. DNA of the CDR3: TGTGCCAGCAGCACCAGGGGGTTGGGTGGCTACACCTTC. It encodes CASSTRGLGGYTF.